Listed below are T cell receptor beta chains from one sample, sequenced in a study of CD8 T cells in Susac syndrome. TCRdb fed the immunoSEQ multiplex PCR reads into MiXCR, producing one record per CDR3 protein. The profile covers around 140,000 distinct CDR3 sequences, with 85% to 95% appearing a single time and roughly 0.14% taken by the ten largest. Sequencing used CD4+ T cells from PBMCs. The receptors were gathered from a human donor with Susac syndrome. CDR3s include the opening cysteine and the closing phenylalanine or tryptophan. The order of the fields is clone size, V gene, CDR3 protein. Expanded clones get a size class; other rows say once, few or many, or leave the size out.

clone size: -
V gene: TRBV30
CDR3 protein: CAWSALRGGTDTQYF

clone size: once
V gene: TRBV7-9
CDR3 protein: CASSAPGLARSSYNEQFF

clone size: -
V gene: TRBV9
CDR3 protein: CASSVGSGEVAGYTF

clone size: -
V gene: TRBV6-2/TRBV6-3
CDR3 protein: CASSYVRTGEANTGELFF

clone size: -
V gene: TRBV6-5
CDR3 protein: CASSYSTARRETQYF

clone size: -
V gene: TRBV4-3
CDR3 protein: CASSQVAAGGAGELFF

clone size: -
V gene: TRBV19
CDR3 protein: CASSWASVLNEQFF

clone size: once
V gene: TRBV2
CDR3 protein: CASRERQGAYEQYF

clone size: once
V gene: TRBV5-4
CDR3 protein: CASSLAPGLAKTGELFF

clone size: -
V gene: TRBV3-1
CDR3 protein: CASSLLNFKYF

clone size: -
V gene: TRBV10-3
CDR3 protein: CASKDTQEGQPQHF

clone size: -
V gene: TRBV5-1
CDR3 protein: CASSLDLKYNSPLHF

clone size: -
V gene: TRBV5-4
CDR3 protein: CASSLAGTRNEQFF

clone size: -
V gene: TRBV7-9
CDR3 protein: CASSLAGQNYGYTF

clone size: -
V gene: TRBV29-1
CDR3 protein: CSVVVSVNEQFF

clone size: once
V gene: TRBV4-1
CDR3 protein: CASRPTVRNTEAFF

clone size: once
V gene: TRBV12-3/TRBV12-4
CDR3 protein: CASSFGGYGYTF

clone size: -
V gene: TRBV3-1
CDR3 protein: CASSQAPSGSWTDTQYF

clone size: -
V gene: TRBV13
CDR3 protein: CASSLRGTETQYF

clone size: -
V gene: TRBV12-3/TRBV12-4
CDR3 protein: CASSLEGKETQYF

clone size: -
V gene: TRBV28
CDR3 protein: CASSQDRGTGKQFF

clone size: -
V gene: TRBV2
CDR3 protein: CASSDADGVYGYTF

clone size: once
V gene: TRBV9
CDR3 protein: CASSVGPGRGRNTIYF

clone size: -
V gene: TRBV9
CDR3 protein: CASSETSGSSEQFF

clone size: -
V gene: TRBV5-4
CDR3 protein: CASSLEQGVKTQYF

clone size: once
V gene: TRBV30
CDR3 protein: CAWSLVFNTEAFF

clone size: -
V gene: TRBV20-1
CDR3 protein: CSANDGSPYEQYF

clone size: -
V gene: TRBV9
CDR3 protein: CASSVSDRYEQYF

clone size: few
V gene: TRBV7-2
CDR3 protein: CASSPTSDTQYF

clone size: once
V gene: TRBV4-1
CDR3 protein: CASTDRARGYYGYTF

clone size: -
V gene: TRBV2
CDR3 protein: CASSDWNEQFF

clone size: -
V gene: TRBV18
CDR3 protein: CASSRLSVKNTGELFF

clone size: -
V gene: TRBV5-1
CDR3 protein: CASSLEDRGVKAFF

clone size: -
V gene: TRBV7-2
CDR3 protein: CASSLGRQPQHF

clone size: few
V gene: TRBV7-8
CDR3 protein: CASSLRGPEQYF

clone size: -
V gene: TRBV30
CDR3 protein: CAWSASDEQYF

clone size: -
V gene: TRBV7-2
CDR3 protein: CASSLAPLAGAGEQYF

clone size: -
V gene: TRBV20-1
CDR3 protein: CSASAGTKNIQYF

clone size: -
V gene: TRBV20-1
CDR3 protein: CSARIGVETQYF

clone size: -
V gene: TRBV7-2
CDR3 protein: CASSHRGSGANVLTF

clone size: -
V gene: TRBV11-2
CDR3 protein: CASSSGQGEKLFF

clone size: once
V gene: TRBV20-1
CDR3 protein: CSARDRLAGSSTDTQYF

clone size: once
V gene: TRBV12-3/TRBV12-4
CDR3 protein: CASTFGWDYEQYF

clone size: -
V gene: TRBV12-3/TRBV12-4
CDR3 protein: CASSLEQNTEAFF

clone size: -
V gene: TRBV28
CDR3 protein: CASSISGGTNEQFF

clone size: once
V gene: TRBV5-6
CDR3 protein: CASSLMRRGNQPQHF

clone size: -
V gene: TRBV20-1
CDR3 protein: CSASITVNTEAFF

clone size: -
V gene: TRBV15
CDR3 protein: CATSTDRVGYGYTF

clone size: -
V gene: TRBV9
CDR3 protein: CASSELRDSSQETQYF

clone size: -
V gene: TRBV9
CDR3 protein: CASSVGLAGAWGEQFF

clone size: -
V gene: TRBV4-2
CDR3 protein: CASSQDGRSWYF

clone size: once
V gene: TRBV20-1
CDR3 protein: CSASPLAGVRNEQFF

clone size: -
V gene: TRBV5-1
CDR3 protein: CASSVRDRGYEQYF